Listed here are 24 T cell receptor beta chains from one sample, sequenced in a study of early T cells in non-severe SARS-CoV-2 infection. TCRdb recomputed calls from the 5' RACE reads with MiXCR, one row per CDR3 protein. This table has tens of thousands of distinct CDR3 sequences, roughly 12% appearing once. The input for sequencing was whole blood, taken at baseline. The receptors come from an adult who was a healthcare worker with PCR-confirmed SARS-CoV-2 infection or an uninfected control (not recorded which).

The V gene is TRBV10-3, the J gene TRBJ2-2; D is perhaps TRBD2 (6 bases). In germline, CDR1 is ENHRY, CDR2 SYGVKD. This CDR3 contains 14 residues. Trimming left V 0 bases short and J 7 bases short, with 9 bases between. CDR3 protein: CAISESGGNGELFF. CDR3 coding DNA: TGTGCCATCAGTGAGTCTGGAGGGAACGGGGAGCTGTTTTTT.

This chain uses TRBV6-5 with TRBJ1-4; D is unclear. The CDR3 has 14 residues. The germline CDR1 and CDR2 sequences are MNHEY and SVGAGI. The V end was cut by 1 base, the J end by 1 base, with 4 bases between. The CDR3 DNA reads TGTGCCAGCAGTTACTTAGGAACTAATGAAAAACTGTTTTTT. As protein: CASSYLGTNEKLFF.

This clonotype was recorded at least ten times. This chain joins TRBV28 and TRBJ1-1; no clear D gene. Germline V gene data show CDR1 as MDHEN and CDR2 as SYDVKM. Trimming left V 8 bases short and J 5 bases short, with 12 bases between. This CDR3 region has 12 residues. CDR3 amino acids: CASRVGGTEAFF. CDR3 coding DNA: TGTGCCAGCCGGGTAGGAGGAACTGAAGCTTTCTTT.

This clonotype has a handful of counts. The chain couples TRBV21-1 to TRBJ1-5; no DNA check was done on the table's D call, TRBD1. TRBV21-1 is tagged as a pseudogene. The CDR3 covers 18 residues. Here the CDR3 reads CASSNEDRGLRNNQPQHF. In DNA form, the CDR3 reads TGTGCCAGCAGCAATGAGGACAGGGGGCTGAGAAACAATCAGCCCCAGCATTTT.

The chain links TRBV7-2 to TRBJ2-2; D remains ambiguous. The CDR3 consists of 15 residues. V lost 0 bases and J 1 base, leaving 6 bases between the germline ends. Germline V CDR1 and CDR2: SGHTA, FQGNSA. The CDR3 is CASSLANRNTGELFF. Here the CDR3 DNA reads TGTGCCAGCAGCTTAGCGAACCGGAACACCGGGGAGCTGTTTTTT.

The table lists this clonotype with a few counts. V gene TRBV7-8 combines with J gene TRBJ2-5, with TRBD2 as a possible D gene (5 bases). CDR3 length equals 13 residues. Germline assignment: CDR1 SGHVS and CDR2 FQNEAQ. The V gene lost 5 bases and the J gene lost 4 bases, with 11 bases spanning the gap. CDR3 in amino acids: CASSPGFPETQYF. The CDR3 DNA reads TGTGCCAGCAGCCCGGGATTTCCAGAGACCCAGTACTTC.

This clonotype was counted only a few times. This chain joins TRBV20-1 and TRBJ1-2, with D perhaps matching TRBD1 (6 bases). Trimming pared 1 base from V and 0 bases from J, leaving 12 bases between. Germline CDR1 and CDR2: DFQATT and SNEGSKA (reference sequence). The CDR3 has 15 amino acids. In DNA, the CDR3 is TGCAGTGCTAGAGCGAGACAGGCAGCTAACTATGGCTACACCTTC. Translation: CSARARQAANYGYTF.

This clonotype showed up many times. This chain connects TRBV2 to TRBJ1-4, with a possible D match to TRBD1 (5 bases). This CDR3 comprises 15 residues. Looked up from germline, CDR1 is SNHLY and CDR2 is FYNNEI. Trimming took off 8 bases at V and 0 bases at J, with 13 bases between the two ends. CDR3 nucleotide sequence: TGTGCCAGCTCTCGGGACGTTGCAACTAATGAAAAACTGTTTTTT. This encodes CASSRDVATNEKLFF.

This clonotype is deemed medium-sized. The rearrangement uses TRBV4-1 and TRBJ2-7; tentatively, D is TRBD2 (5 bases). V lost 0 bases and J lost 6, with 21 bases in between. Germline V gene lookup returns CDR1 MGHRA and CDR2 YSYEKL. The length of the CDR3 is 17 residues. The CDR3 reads CASSQESEGPLFREQYF. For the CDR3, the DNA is TGCGCCAGCAGCCAAGAGTCAGAGGGCCCTCTGTTCCGCGAGCAGTACTTC.

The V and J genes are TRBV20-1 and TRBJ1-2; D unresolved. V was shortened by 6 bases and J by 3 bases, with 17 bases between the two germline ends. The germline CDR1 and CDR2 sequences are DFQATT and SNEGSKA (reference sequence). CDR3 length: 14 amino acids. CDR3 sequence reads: CSATSPIVDYGYTF. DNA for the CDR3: TGCAGTGCGACGAGTCCCATCGTAGACTATGGCTACACCTTC.

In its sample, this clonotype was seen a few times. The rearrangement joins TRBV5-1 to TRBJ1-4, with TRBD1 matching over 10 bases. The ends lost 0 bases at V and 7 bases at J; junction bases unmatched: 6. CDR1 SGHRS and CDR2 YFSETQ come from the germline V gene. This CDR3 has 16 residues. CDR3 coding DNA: TGCGCCAGCAGCTTGGGCCCGGGACAGGGGCGTGAAAAACTGTTTTTT. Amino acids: CASSLGPGQGREKLFF.

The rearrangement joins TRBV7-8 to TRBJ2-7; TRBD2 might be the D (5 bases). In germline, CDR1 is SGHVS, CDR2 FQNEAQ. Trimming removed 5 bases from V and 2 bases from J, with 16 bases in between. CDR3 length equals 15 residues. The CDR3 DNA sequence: TGTGCCAGCAGCCCAGTTAAGGACGGGACCTACGAGCAGTACTTC. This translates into CASSPVKDGTYEQYF.

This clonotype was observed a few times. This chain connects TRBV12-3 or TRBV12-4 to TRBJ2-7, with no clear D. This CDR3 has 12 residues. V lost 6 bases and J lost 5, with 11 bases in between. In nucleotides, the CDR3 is TGTGCCAGCAGCAAGACTGTGAACGAGCAGTACTTC. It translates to CASSKTVNEQYF.

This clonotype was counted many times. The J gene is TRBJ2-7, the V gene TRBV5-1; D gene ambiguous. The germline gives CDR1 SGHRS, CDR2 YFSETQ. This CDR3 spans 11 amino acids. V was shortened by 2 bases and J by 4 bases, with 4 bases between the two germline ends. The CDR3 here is CASSFKYEQYF. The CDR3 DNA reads TGCGCCAGCAGCTTCAAATACGAGCAGTACTTC.

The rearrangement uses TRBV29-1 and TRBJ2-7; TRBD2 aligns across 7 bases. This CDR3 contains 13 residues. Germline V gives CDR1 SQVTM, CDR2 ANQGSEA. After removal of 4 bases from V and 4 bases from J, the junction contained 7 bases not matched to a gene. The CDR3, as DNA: TGCAGCGTTGGGGGAGCGGGGACGTACGAGCAGTACTTC. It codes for CSVGGAGTYEQYF.

Here the CDR3 DNA reads TGTGCCAGCAGCGACGGGATTGTAGCGGCGGGAGGTACAGATACGCAGTATTTT. It encodes CASSDGIVAAGGTDTQYF. The chain has TRBV9 and TRBJ2-3, with TRBD2 identical over 8 bases. V shed 3 bases and J 3 bases; nucleotides not matched to a gene: 15. CDR1 and CDR2 from the germline V gene are SGDLS and YYNGEE. The CDR3 contains 18 residues.

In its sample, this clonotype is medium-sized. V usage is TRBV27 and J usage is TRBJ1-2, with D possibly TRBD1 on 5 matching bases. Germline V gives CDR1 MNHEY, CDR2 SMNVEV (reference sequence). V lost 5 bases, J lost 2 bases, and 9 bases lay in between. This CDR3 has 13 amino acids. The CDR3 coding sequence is TGTGCCAGCAGTGAAAGGGACAACTATGGCTACACCTTC. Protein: CASSERDNYGYTF.

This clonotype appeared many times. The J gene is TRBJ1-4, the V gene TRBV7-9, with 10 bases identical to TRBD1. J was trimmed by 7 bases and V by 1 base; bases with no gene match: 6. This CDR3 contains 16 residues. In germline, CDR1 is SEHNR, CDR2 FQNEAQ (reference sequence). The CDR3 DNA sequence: TGTGCCAGCAGCTTAGGGGGACAGGGGCGCGCTGAAAAACTGTTTTTT. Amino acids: CASSLGGQGRAEKLFF.

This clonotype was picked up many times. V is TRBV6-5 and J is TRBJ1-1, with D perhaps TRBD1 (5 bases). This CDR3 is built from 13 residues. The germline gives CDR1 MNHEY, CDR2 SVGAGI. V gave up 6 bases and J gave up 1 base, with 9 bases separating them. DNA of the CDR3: TGTGCCAGCAGATTACAGGAGAACACTGAAGCTTTCTTT. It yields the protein CASRLQENTEAFF.

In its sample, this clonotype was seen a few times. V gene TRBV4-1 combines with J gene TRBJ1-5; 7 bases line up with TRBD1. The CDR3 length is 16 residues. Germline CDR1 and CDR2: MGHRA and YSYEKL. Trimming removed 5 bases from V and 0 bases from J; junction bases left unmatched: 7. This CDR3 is CASSLMGQPSNQPQHF. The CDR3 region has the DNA TGCGCCAGCAGCTTAATGGGACAGCCTAGCAATCAGCCCCAGCATTTT.

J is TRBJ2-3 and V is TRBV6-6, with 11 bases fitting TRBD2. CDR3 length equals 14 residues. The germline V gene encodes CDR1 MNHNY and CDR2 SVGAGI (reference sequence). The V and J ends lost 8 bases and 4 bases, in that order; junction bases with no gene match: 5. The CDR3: CASVAGGRADTQYF. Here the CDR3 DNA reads TGTGCCAGCGTAGCGGGGGGGCGGGCAGATACGCAGTATTTT.

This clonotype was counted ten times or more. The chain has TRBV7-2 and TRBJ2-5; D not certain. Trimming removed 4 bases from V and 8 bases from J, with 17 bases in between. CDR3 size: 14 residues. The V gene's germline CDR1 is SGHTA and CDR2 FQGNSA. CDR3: CASSSTLGMRTQYF. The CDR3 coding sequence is TGTGCCAGCAGCTCAACCCTGGGGATGCGAACCCAGTACTTC. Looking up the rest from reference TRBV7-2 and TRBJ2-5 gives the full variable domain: GAGVSQSPSNKVTEKGKDVELRCDPISGHTALYWYRQSLGQGLEFLIYFQGNSAPDKSGLPSDRFSAERTGGSVSTLTIQRTQQEDSAVYLCASSSTLGMRTQYFGPGTRLLVL.

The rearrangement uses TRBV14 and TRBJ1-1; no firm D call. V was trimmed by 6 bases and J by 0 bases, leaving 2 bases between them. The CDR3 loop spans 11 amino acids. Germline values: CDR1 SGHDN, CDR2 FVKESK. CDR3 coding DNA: TGTGCCAGCAGTATGAACACTGAAGCTTTCTTT. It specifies CASSMNTEAFF.

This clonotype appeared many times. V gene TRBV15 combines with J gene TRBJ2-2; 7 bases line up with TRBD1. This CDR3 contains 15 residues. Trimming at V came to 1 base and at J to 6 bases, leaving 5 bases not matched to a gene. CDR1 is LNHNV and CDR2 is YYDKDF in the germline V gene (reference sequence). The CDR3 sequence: CATSRGRGLPGELFF. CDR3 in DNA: TGTGCCACCAGCAGAGGCAGGGGGTTACCCGGGGAGCTGTTTTTT.